This record concerns one T cell receptor (beta chain) sequence. There are a few counts of this clonotype. The antigen it binds to is not known. Per-base qualities were not stored, and no clone one base away is much larger. This specimen's treatment or condition label, interpreted: allogeneic hematopoietic cell transplantation with graft depleted of TCRalphabeta T cells and CD19 B cells. Transplant recipients were children who received TCRalphabeta/CD19-depleted allogeneic hematopoietic cell grafts. This entry comes from a study of T-cell reconstitution after alpha-beta-depleted transplantation in children (dated by TCRdb to 2016 to 2017). Study-wide context: Using TCR repertoire profiling, the study quantitatively followed how T-cell immune reconstitution unfolded in children after TCRalphabeta/CD19-depleted allogeneic hematopoietic cell transplantation. The study at large found these results: The apparently early recovery of alphabetaT-cell counts about two months after transplant reportedly depended on only several hundred rapidly expanded clones that came from non-depleted graft cells. In some patients, the high TCRbeta diversity seen at day 60 was put down to recipient T cells and intrathymic progenitors that had survived conditioning. Hyperexpanded clone frequencies declined over subsequent months; after one year, T-cell counts and TCRbeta diversity were mostly attributed to newly produced T cells.

Library preparation used PCR. The sequencing machine was an Illumina HiSeq 2500. Molecular barcoding was employed in the preparation of TCR libraries, with unique molecular identifiers being used to normalize TCRbeta repertoire quantification. Using fastp at Q25 and MiXCR, TCRdb reprocessed the public reads and kept productive beta chains. Every entry covers one CDR3 protein and lists the most common genes and DNA from its rows. Within this sample are 84,000 or so distinct CDR3 sequences, with roughly a sixth of them counted one time only. Less than 20% of the sample goes to the ten largest clones. Spanning cysteine to phenylalanine, the CDR3 consists of 17 amino acids. The entry retains the CDR3 DNA only, 51 bases that are in frame from base 1. CDR1 and CDR2, per the germline V gene (reference sequence), are LNHDA and SQIVND. V sheds 1 base and J sheds 3 bases, leaving 18 bases between their ends.

The source material was PBMCs, mostly from graft donor cells, sampled 180 days after TCRalphabeta/CD19-depleted stem cell transplant. Here the chain combines TRBV19 and TRBJ1-2; the D gene is possibly TRBD1, with 5 bases matching. This receptor was identified in a male patient under 10 years old who had a stem cell transplant for acute lymphoblastic leukemia, so the T cells may come from the graft donor. The DNA sequence follows: TGTGCCAGTAGTATAGCGGTCCGGGACTCGATCGACTATGGCTACACCTTC. Its amino acids are CASSIAVRDSIDYGYTF.